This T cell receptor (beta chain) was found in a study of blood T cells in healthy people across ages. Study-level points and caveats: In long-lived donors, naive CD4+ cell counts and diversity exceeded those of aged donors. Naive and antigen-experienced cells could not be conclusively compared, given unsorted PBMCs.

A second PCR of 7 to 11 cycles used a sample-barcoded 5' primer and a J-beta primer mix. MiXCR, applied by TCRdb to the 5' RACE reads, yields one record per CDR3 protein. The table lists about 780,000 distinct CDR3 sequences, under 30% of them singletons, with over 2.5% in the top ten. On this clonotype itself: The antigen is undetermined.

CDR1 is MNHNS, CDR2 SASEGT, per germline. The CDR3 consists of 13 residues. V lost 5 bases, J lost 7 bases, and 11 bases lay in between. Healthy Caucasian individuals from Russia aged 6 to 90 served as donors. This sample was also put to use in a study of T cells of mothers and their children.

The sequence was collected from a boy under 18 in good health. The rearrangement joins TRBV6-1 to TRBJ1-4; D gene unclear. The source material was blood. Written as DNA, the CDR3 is TGTGCCAGCAGTACCGGACGAAGTGAAAAACTGTTTTTT. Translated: CASSTGRSEKLFF.